Sequencing of this TCR beta chain was carried out in a study of blood T cell repertoires in COVID-19 (dated by TCRdb to 2019 to 2021). Looking at the study overall: For ImmuneRACE Cohort 3, a participant was defined as recovered based on two consecutive negative NP/OP PCR tests, clearance by a healthcare professional, or resolution of symptoms. The collaborator samples originated in the United States, Italy and Spain and spanned the acute and convalescent phases of COVID-19. The prospective study material was composed of cDNA or gDNA derived from T cells, B-cell-depleted T cells, or PBMCs. Deeply sampled blood TCRbeta repertoires from subjects exposed to, actively infected with, or recovered from COVID-19 were included in the dataset. The repertoires were released in a freely available public database meant as a resource for research on the immune response to SARS-CoV-2. The samples were drawn from two sources: the first 160 participants of the ongoing ImmuneRACE study, and 950 to 1,500 subjects contributed by 6 global collaborators. Nearly every sample came with metadata listing a de-identified subject ID, COVID-19 status, age in years and sex. Where HLA class I and class II types were available, the types were taken from metadata supplied by the sample provider, not from assay-based typing. What the work shows at the level of the full study, not this receptor alone: How much clinical and demographic metadata was included differed by source and by participant, and the metadata was provided uncurated.

In the case of this clone: There is no known antigen for this receptor. No much larger clonotype is one base removed from it; base qualities were not supplied.

Participants in the prospective study were enrolled through a virtual design, were aged roughly 18 to 100 years, and lived in approximately 24 United States geographic areas. In the prospective study, participants were assigned to cohorts based on the clinical history participants reported in a screening survey and a study questionnaire. Mobile phlebotomists in the prospective study collected whole blood, serum and a nasopharyngeal or oropharyngeal swab from every participant. Additional blood draws and questionnaires over a 2-month period could optionally be provided by prospective study participants. Before DNA extraction, blood samples from the prospective study were shipped at room temperature or frozen. TCRbeta CDR3 regions were amplified from genomic DNA using the immunoSEQ Assay, a bias-controlled multiplex PCR. Per the original workflow: The number of nucleated cells in each sample was estimated by amplification of reference gene primers within the assay. To quantify the absolute abundance of each unique TCRbeta CDR3 rearrangement, sequence reads were collapsed and filtered. For each sample, productive Simpson clonality was calculated as the square root of Simpson's diversity index over productive rearrangements. Drawn from immuneACCESS, this table holds only the in-frame rearrangements with V and J called that TCRdb kept. Clones are partly lost; checked studies trace under half to an unresolved V gene and leave the rest unexplained. That table gives V, J and clone size, and the DNA gave D and trimming. The sample contains approximately 360,000 clones, over 75% of them found a single time. Approximately 1.9% of the sample belongs to the ten largest clones.

The receptor comes from a man aged 40-49 years in a cohort exposed to, infected with or recovered from COVID-19 (not recorded which). Sequences were obtained from PBMCs or T cells enriched from blood (not recorded which).

The nucleotide sequence is TGTGCCAGCAGCCAGTTCCTAGCTACCAATGAGCAGTTCTTC. Its product reads: CASSQFLATNEQFF. The chain was built from TRBV3-1 (or the pseudogene TRBV3-2) and TRBJ2-1; TRBD2 might be the D gene, on 5 matching bases. The V and J ends are trimmed by 3 bases and 6 bases, leaving 12 bases between them. Looking up the germline V gene (reference sequence) yields CDR1 LGHDT and CDR2 YNNKEL. Counted from cysteine to phenylalanine, this CDR3 has 14 amino acids. Only the CDR3 DNA stays, 42 bases, in frame from base 1.